These 19 T cell receptor beta chains were all obtained from the same sample, sequenced in a study of shared clonotypes between healthy human individuals. This table comes from immunoSEQ multiplex PCR, and its TCRdb copy is limited to in-frame clones, with some not included. The sample includes hundreds of thousands of clones, around three quarters seen only once; the top ten take 12%. The source material was PBMCs. The receptors derive from a woman in her forties in good health. Some clones in this sample may be carry-over from other donors' samples.

The J gene is TRBJ1-1, the V gene TRBV5-1; unclear D gene. V lost 0 bases to trimming and J lost 2 bases, with 8 bases between them. The CDR3 runs 14 residues. Germline values: CDR1 SGHRS, CDR2 YFSETQ. CDR3 region: CASSLAQANTEAFF. The DNA of the CDR3 is TGCGCCAGCAGCTTGGCTCAGGCTAACACTGAAGCTTTCTTT.

CDR3 nucleotides: TGTGCCAGCAGCTGGGGGGTAGGCACAGATACGCAGTATTTT. As protein: CASSWGVGTDTQYF. The chain recombines TRBV7-3 with TRBJ2-3; weak D call: TRBD2 (6 bases). Trimming stripped 4 bases from V and 1 base from J, with 9 bases between. Germline V gene data show CDR1 as SGHTA and CDR2 as FQGTGA. The CDR3 totals 14 residues.

This chain uses TRBV7-6 with TRBJ2-5; TRBD1 matches at 7 bases. Germline loops: CDR1 SGHVS, CDR2 FNYEAQ. The CDR3 length is 15 residues. V was pared by 4 bases and J by 2 bases, with 7 bases of the junction left unmatched. CDR3 nucleotide sequence: TGTGCCAGCAGCTCGCGGACAGGACCTCAAGAGACCCAGTACTTC. It codes for CASSSRTGPQETQYF.

Concerning this clone: Compared with germline, one end of the junction differs, possibly owing to a read error. For the CDR3, the DNA is TGCAGCGTTGACATTGGCAAAAGCTCCTACAATGAGCAGCTCTTC. It is translated as CSVDIGKSSYNEQLF. V is TRBV29-1 and J is TRBJ2-1; D uncertain. The germline V gene encodes CDR1 SQVTM and CDR2 ANQGSEA. This CDR3 spans 15 amino acids.

This clone was found a few times. The chain links TRBV7-9 to TRBJ1-5; the D is unclear. Germline assignment: CDR1 SEHNR and CDR2 FQNEAQ (reference sequence). The CDR3 sequence is 17 residues long. The V end was cut by 4 bases, the J end by 5 bases, with 21 bases between. CDR3 protein: CASSYSKDFQTHQPQHF. Written as DNA, the CDR3 is TGTGCCAGCAGCTACTCTAAGGACTTTCAGACCCATCAGCCCCAGCATTTT.

With regard to this clone: A read error may produce the germline difference seen at one junction end. The rearrangement joins TRBV28 to TRBJ2-5, with D perhaps assigned TRBD1 or TRBD2 (6 bases each). The J call may be mistaken, given a closer DNA end match to TRBJ2-7. Per germline, CDR1 MDHEN and CDR2 SYDVKM. The CDR3 sequence is 13 residues long. CDR3 residues: CAGSRGRSYEQYF. The CDR3 DNA reads as TGTGCCGGCAGCCGGGGGCGCTCCTACGAGCAGTACTTC.

The chain links TRBV27 to TRBJ2-5; 11 nucleotides match TRBD2. The J call may be in error: the DNA end matches TRBJ2-7 better. Germline lookup yields CDR1 MNHEY and CDR2 SMNVEV (reference sequence). The CDR3 is made up of 15 amino acids. The CDR3 nucleotides are TGTGCCAGCAGTCCCCCGGGACTAGCGGTGTACGAGCAGTACTTC. It is translated as CASSPPGLAVYEQYF.

The chain links TRBV4-2 to TRBJ2-1, with a possible D match to TRBD1 (5 bases). The V gene's germline CDR1 is LGHNA and CDR2 YNFKEQ. Trimming removed 3 bases from V and 6 bases from J, with 12 bases in between. This CDR3 region has 14 residues. For the CDR3, the DNA is TGTGCCAGCAGCCACGTGACAGCTCCCAATGAGCAGTTCTTC. Its protein product is CASSHVTAPNEQFF.

The chain links TRBV15 to TRBJ2-7; D gene unclear. Germline CDR1 is LNHNV and CDR2 is YYDKDF (reference sequence). V shed 2 bases and J shed 4 bases, with 18 bases lying between them. The CDR3 has 16 amino acids. The CDR3 DNA follows: TGTGCCACCAGCAGATCCGCCGGAAGAAAGGGATACGAGCAGTACTTC. Amino acid sequence: CATSRSAGRKGYEQYF.

Concerning this clone: The sample contains more than one DNA sequence encoding this CDR3. The chain couples TRBV7-2 to TRBJ2-7, with 8 bases aligning to TRBD1. The CDR3 contains 14 residues. Germline V gene data show CDR1 as SGHTA and CDR2 as FQGNSA. V dropped 5 bases and J dropped 2; count of bases not matched to a gene: 5. The CDR3 here is CASSRGQGAYEQYF. As DNA, the CDR3 is TGTGCCAGCAGCCGAGGACAGGGAGCCTACGAGCAGTACTTC.

The gene calls are TRBV10-2 and TRBJ2-2; D possibly corresponds to TRBD2 (6 bases). Germline V CDR1 and CDR2: WSHSY, SAAADI. V was clipped by 7 bases and J by 6 bases, with 24 bases between them. The CDR3 extends over 17 amino acids. As DNA, the CDR3 is TGCGCCAGCATTACTGGGGGGTTGAGGGCAACATCCGGGGAGCTGTTTTTT. It specifies CASITGGLRATSGELFF.

The chain is built from TRBV21-1 and TRBJ1-5. TRBV21-1 is a pseudogene locus. The CDR3 totals 13 residues. CDR3: CASSRGDSQPQHF. In DNA, the CDR3 is TGTGCCAGCAGCCGGGGAGATTCACAGCCCCAGCATTTT.

V and J are TRBV11-2 and TRBJ2-1, with D possibly called TRBD1 or TRBD2 (7 bases each). CDR3 length: 15 amino acids. Germline assignment: CDR1 SGHAT and CDR2 FQNNGV. V shed 11 bases and J shed 3 bases, with 20 bases lying between them. CDR3 sequence reads: CASKEGAGDYNEQFF. CDR3 DNA: TGTGCCTCGAAAGAGGGGGCGGGGGACTACAATGAGCAGTTCTTC.

This clone has only one observation. The chain couples TRBV5-1 to TRBJ2-1; D tentatively fits TRBD1 or TRBD2 (5 bases each). Trimming removed 0 bases at V and 6 bases at J, with 7 bases between. This CDR3 is built from 13 residues. Per the germline V gene, CDR1 is SGHRS and CDR2 is YFSETQ. The CDR3 bases are TGCGCCAGCAGCTTGGGAGGGGTCAATGAGCAGTTCTTC. Encoded protein: CASSLGGVNEQFF.

Comment on this clone: One junction end does not reproduce the germline sequence, and a read error may be involved. The chain joins TRBV2 to TRBJ2-1; 10 positions match TRBD1. In germline, CDR1 is SNHLY, CDR2 FYNNEI. CDR3 length equals 11 residues. CDR3 residues: CASSPDRGQVF. Written as DNA, the CDR3 is TGTGCCAGCAGCCCCGACAGGGGGCAAGTCTTC. Full variable domain (rest looked up from reference TRBV2 and TRBJ2-1): EPEVTQTPSHQVTQMGQEVILRCVPISNHLYFYWYRQILGQKVEFLVSFYNNEISEKSEIFDDQFSVERPDGSNFTLKIRSTKLEDSAMYFCASSPDRGQVFGPGTRLTVL.

With respect to this clone: With a far larger clone one base away, a read error is the likely cause. The rearrangement joins TRBV18 to TRBJ1-1; D remains ambiguous. Germline CDR1 reads KGHSH; CDR2 reads LQKENI. CDR3 length: 13 amino acids. This CDR3 reads CASSLYMWTGAFF. The DNA of the CDR3 is TGTGCCAGCTCATTATACATGTGGACTGGAGCTTTCTTT.

The chain is built from TRBV9 and TRBJ2-7; 9 nucleotides match TRBD2. Germline values: CDR1 SGDLS, CDR2 YYNGEE. The J segment lost 2 bases and the V segment lost 0 bases, leaving 3 bases of the junction unmatched. The CDR3 extends over 15 amino acids. For the CDR3, the DNA is TGTGCCAGCAGCGTAGGTAGCGGGAGCCCCTACGAGCAGTACTTC. Translation gives CASSVGSGSPYEQYF.

This clone was detected once. The chain links TRBV4-2 to TRBJ2-1, with 11 bases lining up with TRBD1. CDR3 size: 15 residues. The V gene end was trimmed by 3 bases and the J gene end by 7 bases; junction bases not matched to a gene: 5. Per the germline V gene, CDR1 is LGHNA and CDR2 is YNFKEQ. The CDR3 loop reads CASSHGQGADNEQFF. As DNA, the CDR3 is TGTGCCAGCAGCCACGGACAGGGGGCAGATAATGAGCAGTTCTTC.

For the CDR3, the DNA is TGTGCCAGCAGTGAAGGGACTAGTCTAAGGGCGTGGTCCTACAATGAGCAGTTCTTC. Translation: CASSEGTSLRAWSYNEQFF. The V gene is TRBV6-1, the J gene TRBJ2-1, with TRBD2 matching 7 bases. The CDR3 has 19 residues. Trimming at V came to 1 base and at J to 1 base, leaving 13 bases not matched to a gene. Germline V gene sequence: CDR1 MNHNS, CDR2 SASEGT.